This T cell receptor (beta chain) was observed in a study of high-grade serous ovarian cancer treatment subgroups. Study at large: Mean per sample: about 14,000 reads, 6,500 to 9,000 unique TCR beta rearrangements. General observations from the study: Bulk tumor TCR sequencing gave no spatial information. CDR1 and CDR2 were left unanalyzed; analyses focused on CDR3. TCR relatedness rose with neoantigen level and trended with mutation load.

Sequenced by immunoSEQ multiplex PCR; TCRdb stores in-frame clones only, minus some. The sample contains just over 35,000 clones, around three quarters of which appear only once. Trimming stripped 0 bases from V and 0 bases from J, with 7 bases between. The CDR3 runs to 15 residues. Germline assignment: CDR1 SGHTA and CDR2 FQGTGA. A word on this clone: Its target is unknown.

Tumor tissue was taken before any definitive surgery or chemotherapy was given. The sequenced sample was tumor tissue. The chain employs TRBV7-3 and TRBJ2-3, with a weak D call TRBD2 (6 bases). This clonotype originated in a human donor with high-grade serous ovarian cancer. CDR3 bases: TGTGCCAGCAGCTTAACTAGCGGCAGCACAGATACGCAGTATTTT. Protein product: CASSLTSGSTDTQYF.